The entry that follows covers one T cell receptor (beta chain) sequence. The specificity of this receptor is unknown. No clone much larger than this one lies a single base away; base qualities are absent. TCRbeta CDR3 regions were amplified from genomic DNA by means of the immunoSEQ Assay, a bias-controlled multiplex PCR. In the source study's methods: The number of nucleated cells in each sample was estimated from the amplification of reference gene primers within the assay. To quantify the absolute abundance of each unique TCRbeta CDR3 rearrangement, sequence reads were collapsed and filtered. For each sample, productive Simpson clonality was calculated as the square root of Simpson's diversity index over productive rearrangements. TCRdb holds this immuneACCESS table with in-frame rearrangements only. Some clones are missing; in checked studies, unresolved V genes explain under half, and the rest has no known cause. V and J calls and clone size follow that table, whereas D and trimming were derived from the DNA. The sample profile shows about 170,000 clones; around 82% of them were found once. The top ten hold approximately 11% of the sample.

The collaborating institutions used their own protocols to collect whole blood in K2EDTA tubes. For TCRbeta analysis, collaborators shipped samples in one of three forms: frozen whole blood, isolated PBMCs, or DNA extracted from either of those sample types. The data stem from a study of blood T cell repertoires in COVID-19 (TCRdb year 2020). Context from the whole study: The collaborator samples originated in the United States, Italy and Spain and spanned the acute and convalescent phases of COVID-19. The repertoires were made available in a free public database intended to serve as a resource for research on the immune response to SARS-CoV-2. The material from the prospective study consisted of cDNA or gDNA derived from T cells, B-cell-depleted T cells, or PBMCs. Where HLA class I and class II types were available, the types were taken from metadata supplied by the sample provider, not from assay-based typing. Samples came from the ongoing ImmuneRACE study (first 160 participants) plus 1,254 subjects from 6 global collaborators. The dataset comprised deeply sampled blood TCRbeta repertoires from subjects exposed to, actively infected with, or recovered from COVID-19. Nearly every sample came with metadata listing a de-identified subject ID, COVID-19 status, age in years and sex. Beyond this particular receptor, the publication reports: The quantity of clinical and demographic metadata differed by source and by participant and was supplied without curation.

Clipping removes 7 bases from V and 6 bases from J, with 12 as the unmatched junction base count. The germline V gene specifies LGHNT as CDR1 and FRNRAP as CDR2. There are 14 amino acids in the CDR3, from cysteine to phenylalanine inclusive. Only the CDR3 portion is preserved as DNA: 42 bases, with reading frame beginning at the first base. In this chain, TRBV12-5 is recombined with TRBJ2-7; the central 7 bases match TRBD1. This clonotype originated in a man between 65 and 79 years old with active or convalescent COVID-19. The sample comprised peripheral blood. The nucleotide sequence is TGTGCTAGTGAGCCTGGGACAGCTGTCGGCGAGCAGTACTTC. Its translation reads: CASEPGTAVGEQYF.